These 21 T cell receptor beta chains were all obtained from the same sample, sequenced in a study of cytomegalovirus exposure and HLA in healthy donors. Vbeta (60) and Jbeta (13) primers were used in the PCR. Clones were read by immunoSEQ multiplex PCR, and TCRdb kept only the in-frame ones, dropping some. Recorded for this sample: roughly 100,000 clones. Sequencing was done on a sample of PBMCs. These receptors all stem from a man aged 45-65 years in good health and CMV-seronegative.

The chain carries TRBV18 and TRBJ2-7, with 8 bases lining up with TRBD1. The V gene's germline CDR1 is KGHSH and CDR2 LQKENI. The CDR3 is 16 amino acids. J was trimmed by 3 bases and V by 4 bases; bases with no gene match: 11. The CDR3, as DNA: TGTGCCAGCTCACAAGGGCGGACAGGGCTCGTCTACGAGCAGTACTTC. Encoded protein: CASSQGRTGLVYEQYF. Variable domain in full (rest from reference TRBV18 and TRBJ2-7): NAGVMQNPRHLVRRRGQEARLRCSPMKGHSHVYWYRQLPEEGLKFMVYLQKENIIDESGMPKERFSAEFPKEGPSILRIQQVVRGDSAAYFCASSQGRTGLVYEQYFGPGTRLTVT.

The V gene is TRBV6-5, the J gene TRBJ2-3; possible D gene TRBD2, 5 bases. V lost 2 bases, J lost 9 bases, and 18 bases lay in between. In germline, CDR1 is MNHEY, CDR2 SVGAGI. The CDR3 runs 15 residues. CDR3 bases: TGTGCCAGCAGTTACCTCACCAGCGGTCCTACGACGCAGTATTTT. It specifies CASSYLTSGPTTQYF.

The chain links TRBV4-1 to TRBJ2-2; D possibly corresponds to TRBD2 (5 bases). The CDR3 contains 12 residues. Germline lookup yields CDR1 MGHRA and CDR2 YSYEKL. The V gene lost 5 bases and the J gene lost 7 bases, with 8 bases spanning the gap. In DNA, the CDR3 is TGCGCCAGCAGCAACCGGGGCGGGGAGCTGTTTTTT. It specifies CASSNRGGELFF.

The chain is built from TRBV4-3 and TRBJ1-4; 10 nucleotides match TRBD1. Trimming removed 2 bases from V and 5 bases from J; junction bases left unmatched: 8. Germline lookup yields CDR1 LGHNA and CDR2 YSLEER. There are 17 residues in the CDR3. Written as DNA, the CDR3 is TGCGCCAGCAGCCAAAGCCCTCAGACAGGGGGCAATGAAAAACTGTTTTTT. The encoded protein is CASSQSPQTGGNEKLFF.

The rearrangement uses TRBV30 and TRBJ1-3, with a possible D match to TRBD1 (5 bases). CDR3 length: 13 amino acids. Germline loops: CDR1 GTSNPN, CDR2 SVGIG (reference sequence). Trimming removed 8 bases at V and 3 bases at J, with 14 bases between. The CDR3 DNA follows: TGTGCCCAGACACCAGGGAATGGAAACACCATATATTTT. Its translation: CAQTPGNGNTIYF. Filled out from reference TRBV30 and TRBJ1-3, the complete variable domain reads SQTIHQWPATLVQPVGSPLSLECTVEGTSNPNLYWYRQAAGRGLQLLFYSVGIGQISSEVPQNLSASRPQDRQFILSSKKLLLSDSGFYLCAQTPGNGNTIYFGEGSWLTVV.

V usage is TRBV4-3 and J usage is TRBJ1-2; 11 bases agree with TRBD1. CDR1 is LGHNA and CDR2 is YSLEER in the germline V gene. V gave up 0 bases and J gave up 5 bases; unmatched junction bases: 5. This CDR3 region has 16 residues. As DNA, the CDR3 is TGCGCCAGCAGCCAAGACCCCCGGGACAGGGGGTATGGCTACACCTTC. Protein sequence: CASSQDPRDRGYGYTF.

The chain combines TRBV5-4 with TRBJ2-7; 7 bases are a match to TRBD2. V was clipped by 4 bases and J by 0 bases; unmatched bases: 4. CDR3 length: 14 residues. Per germline, CDR1 SGHNT and CDR2 YYREEE (reference sequence). In DNA form, the CDR3 reads TGTGCCAGCAGCCTAGCGGCTAGCTCCTACGAGCAGTACTTC. Translation gives CASSLAASSYEQYF.

This rearrangement joins TRBV7-9 to TRBJ1-4; the D gene is possibly TRBD1 (6 bases). CDR1 and CDR2 from the germline V gene are SEHNR and FQNEAQ (reference sequence). Trimming stripped 6 bases from V and 4 bases from J, with 12 bases between. The CDR3 contains 14 residues. The CDR3 is CASRLGQYNEKLFF. Written as DNA, the CDR3 is TGTGCCAGCAGGCTCGGACAGTATAATGAAAAACTGTTTTTT.

The chain joins TRBV4-3 to TRBJ1-5; 9 bases are shared with TRBD1. This CDR3 region has 16 residues. Germline CDR1 reads LGHNA; CDR2 reads YSLEER. V lost 3 bases, J lost 10 bases, and 13 bases stayed unmatched. The CDR3 sequence is CASSQVHGTGNFPQHF. The CDR3 DNA sequence: TGCGCCAGCAGCCAGGTTCACGGGACAGGGAATTTCCCCCAGCATTTT.

The rearrangement links TRBV4-1 to TRBJ1-6, with D perhaps TRBD1 (6 bases). Trimming cost V 4 bases and J 0 bases, with 25 bases left between them. CDR1 is MGHRA and CDR2 is YSYEKL in the germline V gene. This CDR3 has 21 residues. CDR3 DNA: TGCGCCAGCAGCCCCTACCCGACAGGCCCCAGTGAAGGCTCCTATAATTCACCCCTCCACTTT. It translates to CASSPYPTGPSEGSYNSPLHF.

The chain has TRBV7-9 and TRBJ2-7; no clear D gene. Germline CDR1 reads SEHNR; CDR2 reads FQNEAQ (reference sequence). V lost 1 base and J 3 bases, leaving 4 bases between the germline ends. The CDR3 is 12 amino acids. CDR3 nucleotides: TGTGCCAGCAGCTTAGACAACTACGAGCAGTACTTC. Translation: CASSLDNYEQYF.

The chain employs TRBV5-6 and TRBJ1-1, with a tentative D call TRBD1 (6 bases). This CDR3 spans 14 amino acids. The germline V and J ends were trimmed by 5 bases and 1 base, with 12 bases remaining between them. Germline assignment: CDR1 SGHDT and CDR2 YYEEEE. The CDR3 bases are TGTGCCAGCAGGCGGACAGTCCAGAACACTGAAGCTTTCTTT. It specifies CASRRTVQNTEAFF.

The rearrangement links TRBV19 to TRBJ1-1, with TRBD1 matching 7 bases. Trimming at V came to 3 bases and at J to 4 bases, leaving 14 bases not matched to a gene. CDR3 length: 17 residues. Germline CDR1 LNHDA, CDR2 SQIVND (reference sequence). This CDR3 reads CASSIRASTGSLTEAFF. The CDR3 DNA reads as TGTGCCAGTAGTATTCGAGCTTCGACAGGGAGTCTCACTGAAGCTTTCTTT.

The chain carries TRBV5-1 and TRBJ1-6, with no clear D. The CDR3 has 15 residues. Germline lookup yields CDR1 SGHRS and CDR2 YFSETQ. Trimming took 0 bases from V and 8 from J, leaving 12 bases between them. CDR3 sequence: CASSLVAAADSPLHF. For the CDR3, the DNA is TGCGCCAGCAGCTTGGTAGCAGCGGCGGATTCACCCCTCCACTTT.

This rearrangement joins TRBV12-5 to TRBJ2-6, with a possible D match to TRBD2 (6 bases). V lost 2 bases and J 4 bases, leaving 21 bases between the germline ends. CDR3 length: 19 amino acids. Germline CDR1 reads LGHNT; CDR2 reads FRNRAP. The CDR3 is CASGLPLRGGEAGANVLTF. The CDR3 DNA reads TGTGCTAGTGGTTTGCCCCTTAGGGGTGGGGAGGCCGGGGCCAACGTCCTGACTTTC.

V gene TRBV10-3 combines with J gene TRBJ2-1; 9 bases are a match to TRBD2. Trimming at V came to 8 bases and at J to 7 bases, leaving 3 bases not matched to a gene. Germline values: CDR1 ENHRY, CDR2 SYGVKD. The CDR3 extends over 12 amino acids. The CDR3, as DNA: TGTGCCATCGGACTAGCGCCGAATGAGCAGTTCTTC. Translated: CAIGLAPNEQFF.

V and J are TRBV14 and TRBJ2-2, with D unresolved. The ends were cut back, 8 bases at V and 7 bases at J, with 8 bases in the middle. The germline V gene encodes CDR1 SGHDN and CDR2 FVKESK. The CDR3 extends over 11 amino acids. In DNA, the CDR3 is TGTGCCAGCGTCCGGTACGGGGAGCTGTTTTTT. Translated, it gives CASVRYGELFF.

V and J are TRBV4-2 and TRBJ2-7; D is perhaps TRBD2 (5 bases). The CDR3 contains 14 residues. CDR1 and CDR2 (germline): LGHNA, YNFKEQ. V lost 0 bases, J lost 6 bases, and 12 bases lay in between. CDR3 sequence reads: CASSQELLAREQYF. DNA for the CDR3: TGTGCCAGCAGCCAAGAACTATTAGCGCGCGAGCAGTACTTC.

The chain has TRBV19 and TRBJ2-7; D might be TRBD1 (5 bases). V gave up 3 bases and J gave up 4 bases, with 13 bases separating them. The length of the CDR3 is 14 residues. Germline V gene lookup returns CDR1 LNHDA and CDR2 SQIVND (reference sequence). CDR3 residues: CASSIKQGAYEQYF. CDR3 bases: TGTGCCAGTAGTATCAAGCAGGGTGCTTACGAGCAGTACTTC.

The chain carries TRBV6-5 and TRBJ1-4; D gene ambiguous. Germline V gene sequence: CDR1 MNHEY, CDR2 SVGAGI. V was shortened by 4 bases and J by 7 bases, with 13 bases between the two germline ends. The CDR3 covers 14 residues. CDR3 nucleotide sequence: TGTGCCAGCAGTTCTGCGGGTTGGGGTGAAAAACTGTTTTTT. The encoded protein is CASSSAGWGEKLFF.

The chain has TRBV29-1 and TRBJ1-1; weak D call: TRBD1 (5 bases). CDR3 length: 14 amino acids. Germline values: CDR1 SQVTM, CDR2 ANQGSEA. Trimming pared 5 bases from V and 2 bases from J, leaving 15 bases between. The CDR3 protein is CSVRPPGGNTEAFF. The CDR3 DNA sequence: TGCAGCGTTCGACCCCCCGGGGGAAACACTGAAGCTTTCTTT.